This T cell receptor (beta chain) came from a study of blood T cells in healthy people across ages. Researchers report isolating at least 6 million PBMCs per sample. Sample-barcoded 5' priming and a J-beta primer mix drove a second PCR of about 6 to 12 cycles. Unique molecular identifiers of 12 random nucleotides labeled each cDNA. In TCRdb, the 5' RACE reads were re-called with MiXCR into one record per CDR3 protein. The sample has 1.5 million to 2 million distinct CDR3 sequences, approximately 50% seen once; the top ten hold about 2.1%. This sequence was found in a woman aged 40 to 49 in good health. The source material was blood.

The DNA for the CDR3 is TGCAGTGCTAGGTTATGGGACAGGGGAGACGGTCAGCCCCAGCATTTT. As protein: CSARLWDRGDGQPQHF. The chain is built from TRBV20-1 and TRBJ1-5, with 10 bases matching TRBD1. With V trimmed by 3 bases and J by 6 bases, 11 bases remained unmatched. The CDR3 has 16 amino acids. CDR1 is DFQATT and CDR2 is SNEGSKA in the germline V gene (reference sequence).